This paragraph reports one T cell receptor beta chain. Its antigen has not been determined. Taken from the germline V gene, the CDR1 and CDR2 loops are SGHDT and YYEEEE. Its CDR3 holds 16 amino acids, cysteine through phenylalanine. Only CDR3 DNA remains: 48 bases, in frame from the first base. V loses 0 bases, J loses 2 bases, and the germline ends lie 15 bases apart. The data originate from a study of cytomegalovirus exposure and HLA in healthy donors (dated by TCRdb to about 2017). For the study in its entirety: According to an earlier analysis of 450 to 650 of the donors, 150 million to 200 million T cells yielded 117 million unique TCR beta sequences and approximately 300 Gb of sequence data. An earlier analysis of nearly 600 of the donors applied high-throughput TCR beta sequencing to assess whether each TCR beta V gene segment acted as functional or pseudogenic. All discovery cohort repertoires had been generated using a single sequencing platform. The study used immunosequencing to profile the T cell repertoires of 666 subjects and linked those repertoires to cytomegalovirus serostatus. Typing coverage varied by locus: about 629-640 donors for A, B, C, DRB1 and DQB1; some 520 for DQA1; over 600 for DPA1; 400 to 480 for DPB1. Across approximately 420 genotyped donors of the cohort, an average of approximately 240,000 unique TCR beta nucleotide sequences per donor were sequenced, and roughly 20% of those sequences were non-productive. Of the roughly 400 genotyped donors, more than 75% were placed in the genetic ancestry cluster associated with self-reported Caucasian donors. A separate validation cohort of over 95 different subjects was used in addition to the roughly 700-subject first cohort. A later analysis re-analyzed previously published TCR beta repertoires from roughly 630 donors and added high-resolution HLA genotyping to study TCR occurrence patterns. Alongside the repertoire data, information on donor age, sex, ethnicity and CMV serostatus was compiled. To predict cytomegalovirus infection status, the study brought together high-throughput TCR immunosequencing, statistical association of individual TCRs with disease status, and machine learning. An early release covering roughly 600 HLA-typed donors comprised approximately 300 gigabases of sequencing data and approximately 85 million unique TCR sequences. Four to six DR-DQ haplotypes were handled as single units for association and clustering because linkage in the cohort was strong. In the later analysis, no new phenotypic data were used to find candidate immune exposures; instead, reliance was placed on TCR beta sequences and their occurrence across donors. Genome-wide SNP genotypes for about 55% of the roughly 670 donors were used in a later genetic analysis, which treated that subset as a discovery cohort. HLA typing covered class I and class II loci at four-digit resolution. The aim of the study was to test whether cataloging public T cell receptors could identify signatures of past pathogen exposure.

Library creation used the immunoSEQ multiplex PCR assay. For the multiplex PCR, a mixture combining 60 forward primers for TCR Vbeta segments and 13 reverse primers for TCR Jbeta segments was used. The CDR3 region of rearranged TCR beta genes was amplified from genomic DNA by a multiplex PCR assay. On the Illumina HiSeq System, the amplified TCR beta libraries were sequenced as 87-base-pair reads. For the original study's pipeline: A later analysis counted tens of millions of unique TCR beta chains across the 640 or so repertoires, and some 11 million of these chains were shared by at least two donors. To remove PCR and sequencing errors, raw reads were error-corrected and collapsed into unique sequences using a nearest-neighbor algorithm that merged closely related sequences. V, D and J gene segments were assigned by aligning CDR3 sequences to IMGT reference sequences. For a sequence to be retained, a match of at least six nucleotides to both a V gene segment and a J gene segment was required. A rearrangement was called productive if the CDR3 had no stop codons and remained in frame with V and J, and every other rearrangement was called non-productive. CDR3 was defined by IMGT convention, running from the second conserved V-encoded cysteine to the conserved J-encoded phenylalanine. The earlier analysis of about 500 of the donors excluded sequences that lacked an unambiguous match to a single V gene segment. In an earlier analysis of approximately 590 of the donors, a V segment was called functional when productive rearrangements were above 56.7%, and segregating when the standard deviation between donors exceeded 5%. A statistical classification framework was built to diagnose cytomegalovirus status from the catalog of TCR beta chain sequences. In a later analysis, V and J genes were assigned by comparing TCR nucleotide sequences against IMGT/GENE-DB human TR gene sequences. In a later analysis, CDR3 sequences and most-parsimonious VDJ recombination scenarios were assigned using the TCRdist pipeline. In a later analysis, every TCR beta chain was defined by the combination of its CDR3 amino acid sequence and its V-gene family, and reads without a unique V-gene family were dropped. A later analysis removed 600 or so highly shared, low-generation-probability nucleotide sequences to deal with suspected cross-contamination and a sequencing artifact. A later analysis calculated a clonal expansion index for each public chain from normalized within-repertoire ranks of inferred template counts. In a later analysis, generation probabilities were computed with a VDJ recombination model fitted to out-of-frame rearrangements, and the resulting probabilities were checked against IGoR. In a later analysis, hypergeometric tests were used to score TCR-TCR, TCR-HLA and TCR-CMV co-occurrence, with a repertoire-size bias correction applied to TCR pairs. In a later analysis, false discovery rates were estimated by permuting HLA or CMV assignments 20 times. In a later analysis, co-occurring TCRs were grouped with DBSCAN, and TCRdist sequence similarity was added when clustering was performed within HLA-allele-positive subsets. For co-occurrence clustering, repertoires with fewer than 30,000 or more than 120,000 public chains were excluded, along with about five repertoires with anomalous nucleotide sharing. Sourced from immuneACCESS, this table was stored by TCRdb with only in-frame sequences that have V and J called. A share of the clones is absent; for the studies checked, an unresolved V gene accounts for under half, and the remainder has no known explanation. Clone size and the V and J calls come from that table; the DNA yielded D and trimming. The sample's clone listing holds 100,000 to 150,000 clones. About 2.5% of the sample comes from the top ten.

What the work shows at the level of the full study, not this receptor alone: The study gave a list of some 150 TCR beta chains associated with cytomegalovirus. A few of the identified cytomegalovirus-associated TCR beta chains were confirmed in vitro to be specific for cytomegalovirus antigens. Linkage disequilibrium might explain the correlated functional status among segregating V segments, but an unknown experimental factor could not be ruled out. In an earlier analysis of some 540 of the donors, most TCR beta V segments appeared in productive rearrangements about 87% or about 30% of the time, broadly matching IMGT annotations. This cohort had only TCR beta chains sequenced, and the lack of alpha or paired-chain data limited which features could be detected. Because HLA typing was missing for some donors at each locus, association tests included only the typed subset. In both the original and validation cohorts, the classifier was reported to diagnose cytomegalovirus status with high specificity and sensitivity. In a later genetic analysis, a missense DCLRE1C variant was associated with V-gene and J-gene trimming of TCR beta chains, and the association was replicated in an independent cohort. Strong co-occurrence of HLA alleles, especially DR and DQ, made assigning TCR associations to individual alleles difficult. A later analysis associated 17,000 or so TCR beta sequences with specific HLA alleles at a false discovery rate of 0.05. A further reported finding was that TCR beta sequences accurately predicted the HLA-A and HLA-B alleles for most subjects in the first cohort. In a later analysis, HLA-associated TCR beta chains were found to be more clonally expanded and to have lower generation probabilities than equally common non-associated chains. In a later analysis, the rate of TCR association differed among HLA loci, with DRB1 alleles having the most associated TCRs and HLA-C alleles having the fewest. In a later genetic analysis, fewer N-insertions in productive TCRs were reported among donors in an Asian-associated ancestry cluster than the 666-donor mean. The presence/absence analyses assumed that sequencing depth was roughly uniform across donors, and that assumption may not be true. The 87-base-pair reads could not distinguish some IMGT-functional V segments, including TRBV6-2 and TRBV6-3, so those segments were excluded. According to a later analysis, most CMV-associated TCR beta chains appeared to be HLA-restricted, and the HLA associations seemed to be driven largely by CMV exposure. CMV serostatus was the only immune exposure information available for the cohort. Approximately 18 rarely observed V segments, including chromosome 9 orphons, were excluded from the earlier analysis of about 500 of the donors because counts were too low. In a later analysis, several top co-occurrence clusters were reported to appear linked to parvovirus B19, influenza, CMV and Epstein-Barr virus. It was suggested by the authors that the approach could potentially be generalized to other disease states and immunological phenotypes. A cluster of highly shared sequence variants was judged likely to represent a technical artifact of the sequencing pipeline. While some public TCRs were present in many individuals, most TCR sequences turned up only very rarely across donors.

The cohort was made up of 650 to 700 healthy bone marrow donors. At the time of sampling, all cohort members were nominally healthy, though unrecorded immune exposures were likely present. The donor was CMV seronegative and was included in the group of under 450 seronegative cohort members. A peripheral blood sample was provided by each donor, and peripheral blood mononuclear cells were used for TCR beta sequencing. Genomic DNA was extracted from the blood cell samples with the Qiagen DNeasy Blood Extraction Kit. The rearrangement combines TRBV5-6 with TRBJ2-7; D gene: possibly TRBD1, on 6 matching bases. The clonotype comes from a young man in good health and CMV-seronegative. Material for sequencing was PBMCs. The nucleotide sequence is given as TGTGCCAGCAGCTTGGTGGGACAAGTTTTAACCTACGAGCAGTACTTC. Translated, it reads CASSLVGQVLTYEQYF.